These 4 T cell receptor beta chains came from one sample sequenced in a study of post-analysis software for immune sequencing data. Unique molecular identifiers tagged the TCR beta cDNA libraries. A single record per CDR3 protein comes from TCRdb applying MiXCR to the PCR reads. Of 380,000 or so distinct CDR3 sequences listed, approximately 38% are singletons. Whole-study findings and limits: Patients had higher frequencies than controls of about 5 TRBV segments, including TRBV5-6, TRBV5-1 and TRBV20-1.

Their antigens are not known. Input material: blood. All receptors derive from a girl aged 10 to 17 with multiple sclerosis.

The genes are TRBV2 and TRBJ2-1; the D is unclear. CDR1 and CDR2 (germline): SNHLY, FYNNEI. CDR3 length: 16 residues. V shed 1 base and J shed 0 bases, with 10 bases lying between them. As DNA, the CDR3 is TGTGCCAGCAGTGAAGAGGGCAGGAGCTCCTACAATGAGCAGTTCTTC. Its protein product is CASSEEGRSSYNEQFF.

This clonotype was seen a handful of times. This may be a read error: a much more frequent sequence differs by one nucleotide. In DNA, the CDR3 is TGCAGTGCTAGGCGGGGCGGGGGACTAGACTACAATGGGCAGTTCTTC. It is translated as CSARRGGGLDYNGQFF. V usage is TRBV20-1 and J usage is TRBJ2-1, with TRBD2 matching 8 bases. Germline-derived CDR1 and CDR2 are DFQATT and SNEGSKA (reference sequence). The CDR3 is 16 residues long.

The V call is TRBV11-2, the J call TRBJ2-1; unclear D gene. This CDR3 has 15 residues. Germline V CDR1 and CDR2: SGHAT, FQNNGV. The V gene lost 1 base and the J gene lost 8 bases, with 15 bases spanning the gap. The CDR3 loop is CASSLGVSSMDEQFF. CDR3 nucleotide sequence: TGTGCCAGCAGCTTAGGAGTAAGCTCTATGGATGAGCAGTTCTTC.

The V gene is TRBV28, the J gene TRBJ2-3; 8 positions match TRBD2. The CDR3 is 20 amino acids. The V and J ends lost 4 bases and 2 bases, in that order; junction bases with no gene match: 20. CDR1 MDHEN and CDR2 SYDVKM come from the germline V gene. This chain's CDR3 is CASSSPTIGGGRFLTDTQYF. CDR3 nucleotides: TGTGCCAGCAGTTCCCCGACAATTGGCGGGGGGCGTTTCCTCACAGATACGCAGTATTTT.